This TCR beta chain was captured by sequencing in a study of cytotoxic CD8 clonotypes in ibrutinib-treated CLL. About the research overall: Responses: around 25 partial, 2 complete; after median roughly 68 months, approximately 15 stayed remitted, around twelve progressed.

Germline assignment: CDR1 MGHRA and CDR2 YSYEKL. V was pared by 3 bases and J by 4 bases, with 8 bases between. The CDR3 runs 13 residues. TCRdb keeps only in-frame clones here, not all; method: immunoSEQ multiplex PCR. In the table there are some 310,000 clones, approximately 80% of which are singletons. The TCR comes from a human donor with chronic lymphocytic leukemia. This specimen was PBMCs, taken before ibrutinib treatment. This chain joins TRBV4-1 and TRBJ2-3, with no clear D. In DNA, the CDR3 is TGCGCCAGCAGCCAGCAACGCCCAGATACGCAGTATTTT. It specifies CASSQQRPDTQYF.